A single sample is the source of the 23 T cell receptor beta chains below, sequenced in a study of blood T cell repertoires in COVID-19 (dated by TCRdb to 2018 to 2020). The library was prepared using the immunoSEQ multiplex PCR assay. Sourced from immuneACCESS, this table was stored by TCRdb with only in-frame sequences that have V and J called. A share of the clones is absent; for the studies checked, an unresolved V gene accounts for under half, and the remainder has no known explanation. Within this sample are 300,000 to 400,000 clones, with about 85% of them counted one time only. The ten largest clonotypes hold about 2% of the sample. Sample: PBMCs or T cells enriched from blood (not recorded which). These receptors all stem from a woman under 40 who had been exposed to COVID-19.

The J gene is TRBJ1-5, the V gene TRBV19; D is unresolved. Germline V lookup: CDR1 LNHDA, CDR2 SQIVND (reference sequence). CDR3 length equals 13 residues. Deletions cut 1 base from V and 7 bases from J, with 8 bases between. Here the CDR3 DNA reads TGTGCCAGTAGTATAGGAGGGCCCCAGCCCCAGCATTTT. The encoded protein is CASSIGGPQPQHF.

The chain employs TRBV7-8 and TRBJ2-2; no definite D call. The CDR3 is 14 residues long. Trimming stripped 1 base from V and 3 bases from J, with 6 bases between. The V gene's germline CDR1 is SGHVS and CDR2 FQNEAQ. As DNA, the CDR3 is TGTGCCAGCAGCTTAGGTGGCTACACCGGGGAGCTGTTTTTT. This encodes CASSLGGYTGELFF.

The gene calls are TRBV7-2 and TRBJ1-6; D call uncertain. Trimming removed 2 bases at V and 8 bases at J, with 7 bases between. CDR3 length equals 13 residues. CDR1 SGHTA and CDR2 FQGNSA come from the germline V gene. The CDR3 coding sequence is TGTGCCAGCAGCTTATCACGGTATTCACCCCTCCACTTT. Translated, it gives CASSLSRYSPLHF.

The J gene is TRBJ1-1, the V gene TRBV4-3; weak D call: TRBD1 (6 bases). V was clipped by 4 bases and J by 2 bases, with 11 bases between them. This CDR3 comprises 14 residues. The V gene's germline CDR1 is LGHNA and CDR2 YSLEER. The CDR3 is CASSLDSLNTEAFF. The CDR3 DNA sequence: TGCGCCAGCAGCCTGGACAGTCTTAACACTGAAGCTTTCTTT.

This clone was seen just once. The chain employs TRBV6-4 and TRBJ1-5; no reliable D call. Trimming pared 5 bases from V and 4 bases from J, leaving 15 bases between. Germline CDR1 is MRHNA and CDR2 is SNTAGT. The CDR3 runs to 15 residues. The CDR3 DNA follows: TGTGCCAGCAGTCGCGAACAGCACCTTAATCAGCCCCAGCATTTT. Translating gives CASSREQHLNQPQHF.

This clone came up once. The V call is TRBV6-5, the J call TRBJ2-7, with 7 positions matching TRBD1. Trimming at V came to 6 bases and at J to 4 bases, leaving 6 bases not matched to a gene. The CDR3 has 13 residues. Germline V gene data show CDR1 as MNHEY and CDR2 as SVGAGI. The CDR3 here is CASSQGQIYEQYF. DNA of the CDR3: TGTGCCAGCAGCCAGGGACAGATTTACGAGCAGTACTTC.

The chain recombines TRBV6-9 with TRBJ1-6; 9 nucleotides agree with TRBD1. The CDR3 length is 19 residues. Looked up from germline, CDR1 is MNHGY and CDR2 is SVAAGI. V shed 6 bases and J 10 bases; nucleotides not matched to a gene: 22. The CDR3 nucleotides read TGTGCCAGCAGGGTTTCTGCTATTAATTTAGGGACAGGGACCTCACCCCTCCACTTT. Translating it yields CASRVSAINLGTGTSPLHF.

The rearrangement uses TRBV9 and TRBJ1-2, with no clear D. The V gene lost 0 bases and the J gene lost 1 base, with 7 bases spanning the gap. The CDR3 has 14 residues. The V gene's germline CDR1 is SGDLS and CDR2 YYNGEE. The CDR3 region is CASSVGGFNYGYTF. For the CDR3, the DNA is TGTGCCAGCAGCGTAGGCGGGTTTAACTATGGCTACACCTTC.

V usage is TRBV10-3 and J usage is TRBJ2-7; 13 nucleotides match TRBD2. V shed 0 bases, J shed 1 base, and the junction held 12 bases outside the gene matches. The CDR3 consists of 20 residues. Germline V gene sequence: CDR1 ENHRY, CDR2 SYGVKD. The CDR3 reads CAISESLGQGLAGRSYEQYF. The CDR3 DNA reads as TGTGCCATCAGTGAGTCGTTGGGACAGGGACTAGCGGGAAGATCCTACGAGCAGTACTTC.

The CDR3: CASTFNGGHEQYF. The CDR3, as DNA: TGTGCCAGCACCTTTAACGGGGGACACGAGCAGTACTTC. This rearrangement joins TRBV28 to TRBJ2-7, with a weak D call TRBD2 (6 bases). Germline values: CDR1 MDHEN, CDR2 SYDVKM. The ends were cut back, 7 bases at V and 5 bases at J, with 15 bases in the middle. CDR3 length equals 13 residues.

The chain links TRBV6-5 to TRBJ2-7, with a weak D call TRBD1 (5 bases). The V end lost 7 bases, the J end lost 5 bases, and 15 bases lay between the germline ends. This CDR3 is built from 13 residues. CDR1 and CDR2 from the germline V gene are MNHEY and SVGAGI. CDR3 protein: CASTQGLGHEQYF. The DNA for the CDR3 is TGTGCCAGCACTCAAGGGTTGGGGCACGAGCAGTACTTC.

The chain couples TRBV4-3 to TRBJ2-7; D remains unclear. The V end was cut by 0 bases, the J end by 0 bases, with 3 bases between. Germline CDR1 LGHNA, CDR2 YSLEER. The CDR3 totals 13 residues. The CDR3 DNA sequence: TGCGCCAGCAGCCAAGATATCTCCTACGAGCAGTACTTC. Protein product: CASSQDISYEQYF.

This clone was observed a single time. The chain links TRBV7-3 to TRBJ2-5; 9 bases are shared with TRBD2. The CDR3 spans 15 residues. Per germline, CDR1 SGHTA and CDR2 FQGTGA. After removal of 8 bases from V and 4 bases from J, the junction contained 11 bases not matched to a gene. CDR3: CASSQGQAGGETQYF. The CDR3 region has the DNA TGTGCCAGCTCCCAGGGCCAAGCGGGGGGAGAGACCCAGTACTTC.

The V and J genes are TRBV11-3 and TRBJ1-3; a weak D match, TRBD1 (6 bases). The V end lost 5 bases, the J end lost 0 bases, and 11 bases lay between the germline ends. There are 15 residues in the CDR3. Germline V gene lookup returns CDR1 SGHNT and CDR2 YENEEA. The CDR3 nucleotides read TGTGCCAGCAGCGAGGACAGTTTCTCTGGAAACACCATATATTTT. Its translation is CASSEDSFSGNTIYF.

This chain connects TRBV9 to TRBJ2-5, with D possibly being TRBD1 (6 bases). The germline V gene encodes CDR1 SGDLS and CDR2 YYNGEE. V lost 0 bases and J lost 4, with 13 bases in between. The CDR3 is 15 residues long. The CDR3 sequence is CASSVVGGVGETQYF. Written as DNA, the CDR3 is TGTGCCAGCAGCGTAGTAGGGGGAGTGGGAGAGACCCAGTACTTC.

The CDR3, as DNA: TGTGCCAGCAGCCAAGTGGGAGGGGAGAGGAACTATGGCTACACCTTC. Amino acids: CASSQVGGERNYGYTF. The chain employs TRBV14 and TRBJ1-2; D possibly corresponds to TRBD1 (5 bases). There are 16 residues in the CDR3. V gave up 1 base and J gave up 2 bases, with 14 bases separating them. CDR1 is SGHDN, CDR2 FVKESK, per germline.

V usage is TRBV9 and J usage is TRBJ1-3; 9 positions agree with TRBD1. The CDR3 loop spans 17 amino acids. CDR1 SGDLS and CDR2 YYNGEE come from the germline V gene. Unmatched junction bases numbered 9, after V lost 4 bases and J lost 1 base. The CDR3 loop is CASSPGRQGVSGNTIYF. CDR3 DNA sequence: TGTGCCAGCAGCCCGGGGAGACAGGGGGTTTCTGGAAACACCATATATTTT.

The chain employs TRBV19 and TRBJ2-4, with D possibly TRBD1 on 5 matching bases. Trimming removed 3 bases at V and 3 bases at J, with 18 bases between. This CDR3 has 17 residues. Germline CDR1 LNHDA, CDR2 SQIVND (reference sequence). The CDR3 loop is CASSIDFRGIGKNIQYF. CDR3 DNA sequence: TGTGCCAGTAGTATCGACTTTAGGGGCATTGGCAAAAACATTCAGTACTTC.

The gene calls are TRBV6-5 and TRBJ1-1; D is unresolved. Germline loops: CDR1 MNHEY, CDR2 SVGAGI. This CDR3 region has 16 residues. V was shortened by 0 bases and J by 2 bases, with 13 bases between the two germline ends. In nucleotides, the CDR3 is TGTGCCAGCAGTTACTCCTACACGGGAGGTAACACTGAAGCTTTCTTT. This gives the protein CASSYSYTGGNTEAFF.

This chain connects TRBV2 to TRBJ2-3, with 14 bases that match TRBD2. V shed 6 bases, J shed 5 bases, and the junction held 10 bases outside the gene matches. This CDR3 has 17 amino acids. The V gene's germline CDR1 is SNHLY and CDR2 FYNNEI. The CDR3 is CASSSMGLAGALDTQYF. CDR3 nucleotides: TGTGCCAGCAGCAGTATGGGACTAGCGGGAGCTCTAGATACGCAGTATTTT.

The chain is built from TRBV11-2 and TRBJ1-4, with 9 nucleotides matching TRBD1. Germline-derived CDR1 and CDR2 are SGHAT and FQNNGV. This CDR3 has 16 amino acids. V shed 6 bases and J 8 bases; nucleotides not matched to a gene: 13. CDR3 nucleotide sequence: TGTGCCAGCAGTCCCACGAGGGGGACAGGGTACGAAAAACTGTTTTTT. Translating gives CASSPTRGTGYEKLFF.

This clone was seen only a few times. This chain connects TRBV12-3 or TRBV12-4 to TRBJ2-7, with D uncertain. CDR3 length: 11 residues. The ends were cut back, 9 bases at V and 4 bases at J, with 10 bases in the middle. The CDR3 DNA reads TGTGCCAGTTCCAACCTATACGAGCAGTACTTC. Encoded protein: CASSNLYEQYF.

On this clone: This sample includes further DNA sequences coding for the same CDR3. V is TRBV7-2 and J is TRBJ1-2; 11 bases map to TRBD1. The trim removed 3 bases at V and 4 bases at J, leaving 1 base unmatched. Germline assignment: CDR1 SGHTA and CDR2 FQGNSA. The CDR3 runs to 14 residues. The CDR3 region is CASSLGQGGYGYTF. The CDR3 bases are TGTGCCAGCAGCTTGGGACAGGGGGGCTATGGCTACACCTTC.